This T cell receptor beta chain originates from a study of Ad26.COV2.S vaccination and SARS-CoV-2 variants. Study-level findings and limits: The TCR breadth and depth analyses may have produced an underestimate of total T cell responses. A substantial breadth of spike-specific CD8+ and CD4+ T cell responses after vaccination has been reported.

Regarding treatment: roughly 18 received Ad26.COV2.S at low or high dose, single or two shots; about five received placebo; per-sample allocation not given. Sample collection was performed on day 63 after the first vaccine or placebo injection. Immunization relied on an Ad26 vector, which expressed Wuhan-strain SARS-CoV-2 spike. As concerns this clone: Its antigen remains unknown.

The data were produced by immunoSEQ multiplex PCR, yet TCRdb's version contains in-frame clones alone and is incomplete. This sample has 300,000 to 400,000 clones, with 70% to 90% found just once. The CDR3 sequence is 15 residues long. Per germline, CDR1 SGHNT and CDR2 YENEEA. V gave up 0 bases and J gave up 6 bases, with 12 bases separating them. The genes are TRBV11-3 and TRBJ2-1, with D possibly TRBD2 on 6 matching bases. The material was peripheral blood, obtained in a trial of Ad26.COV2.S vaccine versus placebo. This sequence was found in a person aged 18-65 years who received the Ad26.COV2.S COVID-19 vaccine or a placebo. The CDR3 nucleotides are TGTGCCAGCAGCTTAGAGGGGGTAGCGGTCAATGAGCAGTTCTTC. It codes for CASSLEGVAVNEQFF.